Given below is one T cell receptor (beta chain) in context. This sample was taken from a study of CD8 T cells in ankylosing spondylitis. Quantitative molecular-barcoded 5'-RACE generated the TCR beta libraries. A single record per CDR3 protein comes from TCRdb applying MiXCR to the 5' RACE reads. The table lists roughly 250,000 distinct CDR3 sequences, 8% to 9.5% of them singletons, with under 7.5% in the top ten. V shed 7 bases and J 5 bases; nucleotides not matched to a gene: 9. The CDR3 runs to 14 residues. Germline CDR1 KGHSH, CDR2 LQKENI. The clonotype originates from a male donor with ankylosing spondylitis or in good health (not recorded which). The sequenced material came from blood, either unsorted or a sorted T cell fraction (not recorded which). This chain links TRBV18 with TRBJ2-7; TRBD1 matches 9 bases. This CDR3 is CASFPGQGIDEQYF. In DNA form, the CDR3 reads TGTGCCAGCTTCCCGGGACAGGGTATCGACGAGCAGTACTTC. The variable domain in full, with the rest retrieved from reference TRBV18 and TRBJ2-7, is NAGVMQNPRHLVRRRGQEARLRCSPMKGHSHVYWYRQLPEEGLKFMVYLQKENIIDESGMPKERFSAEFPKEGPSILRIQQVVRGDSAAYFCASFPGQGIDEQYFGPGTRLTVT.